This T cell receptor beta chain was obtained from a study of identifying expanded T cells in peripheral blood. General observations from the study: About 1.2 clones differed between technical replicates, versus around 15 and 19 over time. Variance in clone template counts between two-week samples significantly increased with total template count across all healthy donors.

Healthy donors had no documented immune events, such as infections, while sampled. Produced via immunoSEQ multiplex PCR; TCRdb's table is partial and in-frame only. The data hold 120,000 or so clones, with roughly 82% observed a single time. The ends lost 5 bases at V and 7 bases at J; junction bases unmatched: 10. The CDR3 is 16 amino acids. Germline values: CDR1 SGHTA, CDR2 FQGNSA. Worth noting for this clone: The target antigen is unknown. Other DNA sequences in this sample translate to the same CDR3.

The sequenced sample was blood. This chain uses TRBV7-2 with TRBJ2-2; 10 bases are shared with TRBD2. This clonotype was obtained from a person aged 18 to 70 in good health. CDR3 protein: CASSRRAGGRSGELFF. The CDR3 DNA sequence: TGTGCCAGCAGCAGGCGAGCGGGGGGGCGGAGCGGGGAGCTGTTTTTT.